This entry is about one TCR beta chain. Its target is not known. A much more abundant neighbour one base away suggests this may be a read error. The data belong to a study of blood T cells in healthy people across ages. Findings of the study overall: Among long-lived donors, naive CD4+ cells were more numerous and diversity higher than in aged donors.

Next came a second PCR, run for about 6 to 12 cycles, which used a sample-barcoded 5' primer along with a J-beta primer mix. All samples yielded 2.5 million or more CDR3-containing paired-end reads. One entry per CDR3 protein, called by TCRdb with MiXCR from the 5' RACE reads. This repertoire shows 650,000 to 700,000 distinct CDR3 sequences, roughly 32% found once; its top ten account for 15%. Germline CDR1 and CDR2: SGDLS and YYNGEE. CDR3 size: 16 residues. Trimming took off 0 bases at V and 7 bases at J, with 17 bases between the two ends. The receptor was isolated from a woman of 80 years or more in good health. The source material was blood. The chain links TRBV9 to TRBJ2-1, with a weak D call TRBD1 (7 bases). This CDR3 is CASSVVSSRGANEQFF. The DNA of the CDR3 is TGTGCCAGCAGCGTAGTATCTAGCAGGGGGGCAAATGAGCAGTTCTTC. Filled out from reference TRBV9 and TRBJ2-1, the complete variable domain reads DSGVTQTPKHLITATGQRVTLRCSPRSGDLSVYWYQQSLDQGLQFLIQYYNGEERAKGNILERFSAQQFPDLHSELNLSSLELGDSALYFCASSVVSSRGANEQFFGPGTRLTVL.